The present entry profiles one T cell receptor beta chain with its context. TCRdb reanalysed the RACE reads using MiXCR and keeps one entry per CDR3 protein. The table records 180,000 or so distinct CDR3 sequences, roughly a quarter of them present only once. Sample time point: patch test 3, about 24 weeks after DPC sensitization. The treatment is: therapeutic diphenylcyclopropenone sensitization with weekly scalp DPC. This record comes from a study of human T cells and chemical hapten exposure. Germline assignment: CDR1 MNHEY and CDR2 SVGEGT. V shed 5 bases and J 5 bases; nucleotides not matched to a gene: 12. This CDR3 spans 16 amino acids.

The chain links TRBV6-2 or TRBV6-3 to TRBJ2-1; 7 bases align to TRBD2. The clonotype comes from a woman in her forties with alopecia areata. Some clones in this sample may be carry-over from other donors' samples. Source: whole blood, taken in connection with sensitization to the hapten diphenylcyclopropenone (DPC). The DNA of the CDR3 is TGTGCCAGCAGTAGGAGTGCCAGCGGGAATAACAATGAGCAGTTCTTC. This sequence encodes CASSRSASGNNNEQFF.